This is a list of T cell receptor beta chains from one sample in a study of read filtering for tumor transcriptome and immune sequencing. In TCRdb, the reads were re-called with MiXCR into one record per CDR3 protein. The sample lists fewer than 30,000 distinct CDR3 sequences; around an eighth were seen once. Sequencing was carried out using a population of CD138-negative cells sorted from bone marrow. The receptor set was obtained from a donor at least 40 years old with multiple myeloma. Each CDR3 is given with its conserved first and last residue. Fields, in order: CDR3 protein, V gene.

CASTGLAGGPNEQFF | TRBV6-1
CASSLGTGTTTNEKLFF | TRBV5-4
CASSYATSGISTDTQYF | TRBV6-2/TRBV6-3
CASSLGVAGNEQFF | TRBV18
CSVGQGTSQPQHF | TRBV29-1
CSARTSGRTQYF | TRBV20-1
CASSIESGRGFYEQYF | TRBV19
CASSIGGNQPQHF | TRBV19
CASRTPGGATDTQYF | TRBV28
CSVVGNTEAFF | TRBV29-1
CASSLEAGSGANVLTF | TRBV5-1
CSAAGRVNTEAFF | TRBV20-1
CASSSFTSGRGNEQFF | TRBV19
CSIGQGEETQYF | TRBV29-1
CASSVGETDTQYF | TRBV9
CASSPGAEHEQFF | TRBV28
CASRRSVGRGSYNEQFF | TRBV2
CASSLGEEPYNEQFF | TRBV5-1
CASSYGVTDTQYF | TRBV6-6
CASCRPSGGIKNEQFF | TRBV14
CASSLLGQPQHF | TRBV11-2
CASSQSSGEETQYF | TRBV23-1
CASSLSAGGPNQQFF | TRBV27
CASSVGGGSYNEQFF | TRBV9
CSVEAWGARGTGELFF | TRBV29-1
CASSYTSGSCERYF | TRBV11-2
CSAGQSYYEQYF | TRBV29-1
CASKLDTTYNSPLHF | TRBV28
CVSSSVNRANYEQYF | TRBV7-9
CASSEDLRGSGNTIYF | TRBV6-1